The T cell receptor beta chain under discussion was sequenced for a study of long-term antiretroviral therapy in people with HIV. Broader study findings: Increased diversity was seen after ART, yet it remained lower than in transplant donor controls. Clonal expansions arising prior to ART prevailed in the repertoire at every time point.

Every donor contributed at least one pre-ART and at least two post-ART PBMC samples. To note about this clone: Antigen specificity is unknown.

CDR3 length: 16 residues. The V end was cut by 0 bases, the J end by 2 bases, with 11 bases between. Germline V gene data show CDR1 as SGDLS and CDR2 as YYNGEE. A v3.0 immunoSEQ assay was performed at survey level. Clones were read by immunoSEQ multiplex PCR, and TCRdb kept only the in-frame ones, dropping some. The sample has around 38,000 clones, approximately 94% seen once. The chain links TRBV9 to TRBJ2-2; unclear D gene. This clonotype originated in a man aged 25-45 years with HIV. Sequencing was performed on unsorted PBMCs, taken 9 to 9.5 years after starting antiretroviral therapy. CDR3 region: CASSVATSHNTGELFF. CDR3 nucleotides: TGTGCCAGCAGCGTAGCTACGAGTCATAACACCGGGGAGCTGTTTTTT.